A single sample gave rise to the 32 T cell receptor beta chains below, sequenced in a study of T-cell memory formation after mild COVID-19. A single record per CDR3 protein comes from TCRdb applying MiXCR to the 5' RACE reads. The sample consists of a few hundred thousand distinct CDR3 sequences, more than 20% of them appearing once. Sequenced sample: PBMCs or a T cell subset sorted from them (not recorded which). These receptor sequences come from an adult woman who had mild COVID-19 (a few samples of this study predate the infection). Cell type and time point are not known.

The chain combines TRBV6-6 with TRBJ2-7; no clear D gene. Germline-derived CDR1 and CDR2 are MNHNY and SVGAGI (reference sequence). Trimming removed 6 bases at V and 5 bases at J, with 11 bases between. This CDR3 region has 12 residues. The CDR3 nucleotides read TGTGCCAGCAGCCCCTCGCCCCACGAGCAGTACTTC. Its protein is CASSPSPHEQYF.

The chain employs TRBV20-1 and TRBJ2-5, with 8 bases that match TRBD2. The CDR3 is made up of 14 amino acids. The V gene end was trimmed by 6 bases and the J gene end by 0 bases; junction bases not matched to a gene: 6. Germline lookup yields CDR1 DFQATT and CDR2 SNEGSKA (reference sequence). CDR3 coding DNA: TGCAGTGCATCGAAACTAGCGGACCAAGAGACCCAGTACTTC. Translated, it gives CSASKLADQETQYF.

This clonotype came up a few times. The chain recombines TRBV7-2 with TRBJ2-1, with TRBD1 matching over 7 bases. CDR1 is SGHTA and CDR2 is FQGNSA in the germline V gene. This CDR3 region has 16 residues. V shed 1 base and J 4 bases; nucleotides not matched to a gene: 7. The CDR3 sequence: CASSLEGGSLYNEQFF. CDR3 DNA sequence: TGTGCCAGCAGCTTAGAAGGGGGCAGCCTGTACAATGAGCAGTTCTTC.

This clonotype came up once. V usage is TRBV5-1 and J usage is TRBJ2-2, with D unresolved. Germline assignment: CDR1 SGHRS and CDR2 YFSETQ. V lost 6 bases to trimming and J lost 5 bases, with 11 bases between them. This CDR3 has 13 residues. The CDR3 loop reads CASNSLPTGELFF. The CDR3 coding sequence is TGCGCCAGCAACTCGCTACCGACCGGGGAGCTGTTTTTT.

The sample holds a few counts of this clonotype. The chain is built from TRBV5-1 and TRBJ2-3, with D perhaps TRBD1 (7 bases). The CDR3 runs 14 residues. V gave up 4 bases and J gave up 2 bases, with 11 bases separating them. Germline V gives CDR1 SGHRS, CDR2 YFSETQ. In DNA form, the CDR3 reads TGCGCCAGCAGCCGGGGGACAGCCACAGATACGCAGTATTTT. Amino acid sequence: CASSRGTATDTQYF.

The V gene is TRBV7-9, the J gene TRBJ2-1; 9 bases fit TRBD2. V was clipped by 3 bases and J by 8 bases; unmatched bases: 8. Germline V lookup: CDR1 SEHNR, CDR2 FQNEAQ (reference sequence). CDR3 size: 15 residues. The CDR3 bases are TGTGCCAGCAGCTTCGTAAGCGGGAGGAGGGATGAGCAGTTCTTC. Its protein is CASSFVSGRRDEQFF.

This clonotype was observed at least ten times. The rearrangement joins TRBV7-2 to TRBJ2-3; D call uncertain. This CDR3 region has 12 residues. V lost 3 bases and J 6 bases, leaving 7 bases between the germline ends. Germline CDR1 SGHTA, CDR2 FQGNSA. The CDR3 coding sequence is TGTGCCAGCAGCTTGTTTGGCGATACGCAGTATTTT. Its translation is CASSLFGDTQYF.

This clonotype was seen a handful of times. The rearrangement links TRBV18 to TRBJ2-2; no clear D. V was pared by 2 bases and J by 6 bases, with 16 bases between. This CDR3 is built from 16 residues. CDR1 is KGHSH and CDR2 is LQKENI in the germline V gene. CDR3 in DNA: TGTGCCAGCTCACCAACGGCGGCAGCTAACTCCGGGGAGCTGTTTTTT. This translates into CASSPTAAANSGELFF.

This clonotype came up a few times. The V gene is TRBV5-1, the J gene TRBJ2-7; TRBD1 aligns across 9 bases. The germline V gene has CDR1 SGHRS and CDR2 YFSETQ. This CDR3 region has 15 residues. V shed 4 bases, J shed 4 bases, and the junction held 9 bases outside the gene matches. The CDR3 DNA follows: TGCGCCAGCAGCCAGAGACAGGGGGAAGGATACGAGCAGTACTTC. It yields the protein CASSQRQGEGYEQYF. Full variable domain (rest looked up from reference TRBV5-1 and TRBJ2-7): KAGVTQTPRYLIKTRGQQVTLSCSPISGHRSVSWYQQTPGQGLQFLFEYFSETQRNKGNFPGRFSGRQFSNSRSEMNVSTLELGDSALYLCASSQRQGEGYEQYFGPGTRLTVT.

Concerning this clonotype: One end of the junction fails to match germline, which may point to a read error. The chain employs TRBV4-1 and TRBJ2-5; D unresolved. The CDR3 has 14 amino acids. CDR1 and CDR2 from the germline V gene are MGHRA and YSYEKL. The CDR3 spells CARSQVPTWVTQYF. The CDR3 region has the DNA TGCGCCAGAAGCCAAGTCCCGACGTGGGTGACCCAGTACTTC.

This clonotype was counted between two and nine times. The CDR3 DNA follows: TGCGCCAGCAGCCACCTAGAGAAGCCCGCGAACACCGGGGAGCTGTTTTTT. Translation gives CASSHLEKPANTGELFF. The chain uses TRBV4-3 and TRBJ2-2; D unclear. This CDR3 has 17 residues. Trimming took off 3 bases at V and 0 bases at J, with 14 bases between the two ends. The V gene's germline CDR1 is LGHNA and CDR2 YSLEER.

This chain joins TRBV11-2 and TRBJ2-1; 15 bases match TRBD2. This CDR3 is 15 amino acids long. From germline, CDR1 is SGHAT and CDR2 FQNNGV. V lost 6 bases, J lost 7 bases, and 4 bases stayed unmatched. The CDR3 nucleotides read TGTGCCAGCAGTTGGACTAGCGGGGGGGCAAATGAGCAGTTCTTC. It translates to CASSWTSGGANEQFF. The full variable domain, its missing parts supplied by reference TRBV11-2 and TRBJ2-1, is EAGVAQSPRYKIIEKRQSVAFWCNPISGHATLYWYQQILGQGPKLLIQFQNNGVVDDSQLPKDRFSAERLKGVDSTLKIQPAKLEDSAVYLCASSWTSGGANEQFFGPGTRLTVL.

This clonotype has just a few counts. Compared with germline, one end of the junction differs, possibly owing to a read error. The chain couples TRBV7-9 to TRBJ1-1; no firm D call. Germline-derived CDR1 and CDR2 are SEHNR and FQNEAQ (reference sequence). The CDR3 runs 13 residues. The CDR3 region is CASSLTGNPEAFF. As DNA, the CDR3 is TGTGCCAGCAGCTTGACGGGGAACCCTGAAGCTTTCTTT.

The sample holds a few counts of this clonotype. The V call is TRBV20-1, the J call TRBJ1-4; D is possibly TRBD1 (5 bases). The CDR3 extends over 14 amino acids. Germline CDR1 reads DFQATT; CDR2 reads SNEGSKA (reference sequence). V was shortened by 3 bases and J by 8 bases, with 16 bases between the two germline ends. The CDR3 coding sequence is TGCAGTGCTAGTCCAGGGAACCGAGGAGAAAAACTGTTTTTT. This encodes CSASPGNRGEKLFF.

V is TRBV5-4 and J is TRBJ2-1; 10 nucleotides line up with TRBD1. Germline V gene lookup returns CDR1 SGHNT and CDR2 YYREEE (reference sequence). The CDR3 spans 15 residues. V shed 3 bases, J shed 6 bases, and the junction held 6 bases outside the gene matches. CDR3 sequence reads: CASSSGQGHFNEQFF. The CDR3 bases are TGTGCCAGCAGCTCGGGACAGGGGCACTTCAATGAGCAGTTCTTC.

This clonotype showed up just a few times. The chain links TRBV11-2 to TRBJ2-1; the D gene is possibly TRBD1 (5 bases). Trimming left V 2 bases short and J 4 bases short, with 12 bases between. The germline V gene encodes CDR1 SGHAT and CDR2 FQNNGV. The CDR3 totals 15 residues. The CDR3: CASSLRDSLYNEQFF. For the CDR3, the DNA is TGTGCCAGCAGCTTACGAGACAGCCTGTACAATGAGCAGTTCTTC.

V gene TRBV15 combines with J gene TRBJ2-1; TRBD2 matches 14 bases. The junction had 3 bases not matched to a gene; V was cut back by 1 base and J by 7 bases. This CDR3 has 16 residues. Germline V gene lookup returns CDR1 LNHNV and CDR2 YYDKDF (reference sequence). In DNA form, the CDR3 reads TGTGCCACCAGCAGAGGGGGGACTAGCGGGGGAAATGAGCAGTTCTTC. The encoded protein is CATSRGGTSGGNEQFF.

This chain connects TRBV5-6 to TRBJ2-7; 8 nucleotides match TRBD1. The CDR3 is 14 amino acids. Germline loops: CDR1 SGHDT, CDR2 YYEEEE. The J segment lost 1 base and the V segment lost 3 bases, leaving 3 bases of the junction unmatched. The CDR3, as DNA: TGTGCCAGCAGCTGGCGGACAGGGTCCTACGAGCAGTACTTC. It translates to CASSWRTGSYEQYF.

This rearrangement joins TRBV2 to TRBJ2-1; D perhaps matches TRBD2 (6 bases). Germline-derived CDR1 and CDR2 are SNHLY and FYNNEI. V lost 3 bases, J lost 7 bases, and 16 bases lay in between. CDR3 length equals 15 residues. The CDR3 region has the DNA TGTGCCAGCAGTGACCAGCGGGCCATTTGGAATGAGCAGTTCTTC. Translated: CASSDQRAIWNEQFF.

The genes are TRBV11-1 and TRBJ2-3; 12 nucleotides agree with TRBD2. Trimming cost V 5 bases and J 6 bases; bases outside gene matches: 3. CDR3 length equals 14 residues. Germline values: CDR1 SGHAT, CDR2 FQDESV (reference sequence). The CDR3 bases are TGTGCCAGCAGCCCGACTAGCGGGGGTGATACGCAGTATTTT. The encoded protein is CASSPTSGGDTQYF.

The chain combines TRBV12-3 or TRBV12-4 with TRBJ2-1, with D perhaps being TRBD1 or TRBD2 (6 bases each). V gave up 3 bases and J gave up 1 base, with 16 bases separating them. The CDR3 is 17 amino acids. In DNA form, the CDR3 reads TGTGCCAGCAGTTTCTCCGGGCAGGGGAGGTCCTACAATGAGCAGTTCTTC. Translated: CASSFSGQGRSYNEQFF.

With regard to this clonotype: A much larger clone sits a single nucleotide away, making a read error possible. This chain connects TRBV5-5 to TRBJ1-2; D gene ambiguous. The CDR3 consists of 16 residues. Germline V gives CDR1 SGHKS, CDR2 YYEKEE (reference sequence). The CDR3, as DNA: TGTGCCAGCAGCTTAATGACGGCAGGCGCTAACTATGGCTACATCTTC. Its protein is CASSLMTAGANYGYIF.

The chain links TRBV9 to TRBJ2-1; 12 positions agree with TRBD2. In germline, CDR1 is SGDLS, CDR2 YYNGEE. The CDR3 is 15 residues long. With V trimmed by 3 bases and J by 6 bases, 4 bases remained unmatched. CDR3 in DNA: TGTGCCAGCAGCGCTAGCGGGAGGGCCCTCAATGAGCAGTTCTTC. Its translation: CASSASGRALNEQFF.

The J gene is TRBJ2-2, the V gene TRBV20-1; 8 nucleotides line up with TRBD1. This CDR3 is 15 amino acids long. Germline values: CDR1 DFQATT, CDR2 SNEGSKA (reference sequence). The ends lost 3 bases at V and 2 bases at J; junction bases unmatched: 5. CDR3 in DNA: TGCAGTGCTAGGCCGGGACAGGTCAACACCGGGGAGCTGTTTTTT. It is translated as CSARPGQVNTGELFF.

The chain joins TRBV6-5 to TRBJ1-1; D gene uncertain. Trimming took off 6 bases at V and 1 base at J, with 9 bases between the two ends. The V gene's germline CDR1 is MNHEY and CDR2 SVGAGI. The length of the CDR3 is 13 residues. The CDR3 here is CASRARWNTEAFF. The CDR3 DNA reads TGTGCCAGCAGGGCGCGTTGGAACACTGAAGCTTTCTTT.

The genes are TRBV25-1 and TRBJ1-2; weak D call: TRBD1 (5 bases). CDR3 size: 14 residues. The ends were cut back, 6 bases at V and 5 bases at J, with 16 bases in the middle. CDR1 is MGHDK, CDR2 SYGVNS, per germline. The CDR3 protein is CASSPYQDRYGYTF. The CDR3 DNA follows: TGTGCCAGCAGCCCCTACCAAGACAGATATGGCTACACCTTC.

This clonotype has only a few counts. The V gene is TRBV29-1, the J gene TRBJ2-2; D possibly corresponds to TRBD2 (6 bases). There are 14 residues in the CDR3. V was clipped by 3 bases and J by 5 bases, with 13 bases between them. Germline CDR1 and CDR2: SQVTM and ANQGSEA. The CDR3 region has the DNA TGCAGCGTTGAGTGGGAGGCTCCGACCGGGGAGCTGTTTTTT. It translates to CSVEWEAPTGELFF.

This clonotype was observed a handful of times. The V call is TRBV24-1, the J call TRBJ1-2, with 8 bases fitting TRBD1. Germline V gives CDR1 KGHDR, CDR2 SFDVKD. Trimming removed 4 bases from V and 4 bases from J; junction bases left unmatched: 13. This CDR3 has 17 amino acids. The CDR3 sequence: CATSDTHRTGTVYGYTF. The DNA of the CDR3 is TGTGCCACCAGTGACACCCATAGGACAGGGACGGTCTATGGCTACACCTTC.

V gene TRBV20-1 combines with J gene TRBJ2-1; tentative D call: TRBD2 (6 bases). The CDR3 covers 17 residues. Germline CDR1 DFQATT, CDR2 SNEGSKA (reference sequence). The V gene lost 5 bases and the J gene lost 4 bases, with 24 bases spanning the gap. The CDR3 protein is CSASTQLLATHYNEQFF. The DNA of the CDR3 is TGCAGTGCTTCCACTCAACTTCTAGCGACACATTACAATGAGCAGTTCTTC.

The chain recombines TRBV19 with TRBJ1-1; D is possibly TRBD1 (5 bases). The germline CDR1 and CDR2 sequences are LNHDA and SQIVND (reference sequence). V shed 6 bases and J shed 3 bases, with 11 bases lying between them. This CDR3 has 13 amino acids. CDR3 nucleotides: TGTGCCAGTAGCATCAGGGTGCACACTGAAGCTTTCTTT. It translates to CASSIRVHTEAFF.

In this sample, this clonotype turned up many times. This chain uses TRBV5-5 with TRBJ2-6; maybe TRBD2 (7 bases). V was cut by 1 base and J by 4 bases, with 9 bases left in between. The CDR3 is made up of 15 amino acids. The V gene's germline CDR1 is SGHKS and CDR2 YYEKEE (reference sequence). CDR3 nucleotide sequence: TGTGCCAGCAGCTTGCGGGGGGCAGGGGCCAACGTCCTGACTTTC. It specifies CASSLRGAGANVLTF.

The chain employs TRBV15 and TRBJ2-2; D is uncertain. CDR3 length: 14 residues. CDR1 and CDR2 from the germline V gene are LNHNV and YYDKDF (reference sequence). Trimming shortened V by 5 bases and J by 8 bases, and 15 bases separated the two germline ends. The CDR3 protein is CATSRTGMRGELFF. CDR3 in DNA: TGTGCCACCAGCCGCACGGGTATGAGGGGGGAGCTGTTTTTT.